This T cell receptor beta chain came from a study of control samples from healthy donors and cancer patients. The data were produced by immunoSEQ multiplex PCR, yet TCRdb's version contains in-frame clones alone and is incomplete. Of some 97,000 clones detected, roughly 84% appear once; the ten largest clones hold 18%. Germline V gives CDR1 KGHSH, CDR2 LQKENI. The germline V and J ends were trimmed by 1 base and 0 bases, with 9 bases remaining between them. This CDR3 is built from 15 residues. The sample consisted of blood. This chain uses TRBV18 with TRBJ1-1; D not certain. The clonotype comes from a woman aged 50 to 60 in good health. The CDR3 region has the DNA TGTGCCAGCTCACCACAGGCAGGTATGAACACTGAAGCTTTCTTT. It is translated as CASSPQAGMNTEAFF.